The clone carrying this T cell receptor beta chain came up once. The antigen is not known. As the method for making TCR beta libraries, quantitative 5'-RACE with molecular barcodes was used. TCRdb independently ran MiXCR on the 5' RACE reads; one entry per CDR3 protein. The sample records 270,000 or so distinct CDR3 sequences, about 18% being singletons. Germline V lookup: CDR1 SEHNR, CDR2 FQNEAQ (reference sequence). The J segment lost 5 bases and the V segment lost 5 bases, leaving 8 bases of the junction unmatched. The length of the CDR3 is 15 residues. This sample is drawn from a study of CD8 T cells in ankylosing spondylitis. General study findings and limits: Clones linked with disease were CD8+ and fairly uncommon in the peripheral blood. A motif of 7 to 9 highly homologous TCR beta variants was seen as apparently characteristic of ankylosing spondylitis blood.

Sequenced sample: blood, either unsorted or a sorted T cell fraction (not recorded which). The chain recombines TRBV7-9 with TRBJ1-1, with 10 positions matching TRBD1. The TCR originated in a male donor with ankylosing spondylitis or in good health (not recorded which). The CDR3 DNA sequence: TGTGCCAGCAGCGAGCGGACAGGGGGGATGACTGAAGCTTTCTTT. It translates to CASSERTGGMTEAFF.